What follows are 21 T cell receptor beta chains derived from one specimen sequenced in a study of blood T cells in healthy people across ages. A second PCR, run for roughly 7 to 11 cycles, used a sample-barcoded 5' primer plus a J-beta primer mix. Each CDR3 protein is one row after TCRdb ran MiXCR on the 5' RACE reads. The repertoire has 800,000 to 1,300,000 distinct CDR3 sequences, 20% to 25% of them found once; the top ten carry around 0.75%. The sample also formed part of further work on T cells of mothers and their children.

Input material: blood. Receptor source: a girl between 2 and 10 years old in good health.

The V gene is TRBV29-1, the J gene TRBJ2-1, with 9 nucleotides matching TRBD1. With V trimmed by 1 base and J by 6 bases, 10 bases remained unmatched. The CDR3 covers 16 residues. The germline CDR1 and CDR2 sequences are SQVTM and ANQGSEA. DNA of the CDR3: TGCAGCGTTGAAGGTCAACTCGGGACAGGGATCAATGAGCAGTTCTTC. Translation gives CSVEGQLGTGINEQFF.

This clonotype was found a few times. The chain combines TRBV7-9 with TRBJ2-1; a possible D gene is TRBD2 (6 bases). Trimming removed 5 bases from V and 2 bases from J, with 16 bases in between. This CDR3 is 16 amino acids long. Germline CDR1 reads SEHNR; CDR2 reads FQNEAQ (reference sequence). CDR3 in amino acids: CASSEQTSSPYNEQFF. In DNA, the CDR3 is TGTGCCAGCAGCGAACAAACTAGCTCCCCCTACAATGAGCAGTTCTTC.

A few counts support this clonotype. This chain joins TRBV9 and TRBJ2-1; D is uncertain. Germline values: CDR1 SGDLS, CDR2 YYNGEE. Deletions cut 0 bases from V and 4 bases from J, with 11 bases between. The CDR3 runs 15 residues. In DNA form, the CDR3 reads TGTGCCAGCAGCGTAGATGAGGCCAGGTACAATGAGCAGTTCTTC. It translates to CASSVDEARYNEQFF.

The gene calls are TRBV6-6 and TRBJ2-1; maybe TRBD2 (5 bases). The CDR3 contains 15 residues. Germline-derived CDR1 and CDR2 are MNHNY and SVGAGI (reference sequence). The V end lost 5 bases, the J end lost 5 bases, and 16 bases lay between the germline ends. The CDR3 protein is CASSGVGRTHNEQFF. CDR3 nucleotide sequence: TGTGCCAGCAGTGGGGTAGGGAGAACCCACAATGAGCAGTTCTTC.

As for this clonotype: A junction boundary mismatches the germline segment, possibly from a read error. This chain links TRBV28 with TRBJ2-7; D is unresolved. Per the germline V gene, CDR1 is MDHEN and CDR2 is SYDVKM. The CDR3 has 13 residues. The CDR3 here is CAGSLTSPYEQYF. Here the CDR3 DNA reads TGTGCCGGCAGTTTAACTTCCCCCTACGAGCAGTACTTC.

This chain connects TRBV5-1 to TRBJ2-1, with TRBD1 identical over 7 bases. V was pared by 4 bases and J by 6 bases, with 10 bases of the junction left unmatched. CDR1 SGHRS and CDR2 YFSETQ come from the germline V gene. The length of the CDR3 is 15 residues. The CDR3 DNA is TGCGCCAGCAGCCCTATCCGGGACAGCATCAATGAGCAGTTCTTC. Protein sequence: CASSPIRDSINEQFF.

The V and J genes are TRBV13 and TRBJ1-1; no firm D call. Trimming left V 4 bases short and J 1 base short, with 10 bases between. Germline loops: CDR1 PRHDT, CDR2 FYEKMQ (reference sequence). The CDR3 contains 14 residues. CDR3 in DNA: TGTGCCAGCAGCTCACGCATGGCGAACACTGAAGCTTTCTTT. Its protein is CASSSRMANTEAFF.

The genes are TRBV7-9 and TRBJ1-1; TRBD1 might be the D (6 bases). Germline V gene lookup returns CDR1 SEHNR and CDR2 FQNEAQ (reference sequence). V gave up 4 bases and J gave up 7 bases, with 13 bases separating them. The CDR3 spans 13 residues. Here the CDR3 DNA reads TGTGCCAGCAGCTCCCAGGGGTGGGATGAAGCTTTCTTT. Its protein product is CASSSQGWDEAFF.

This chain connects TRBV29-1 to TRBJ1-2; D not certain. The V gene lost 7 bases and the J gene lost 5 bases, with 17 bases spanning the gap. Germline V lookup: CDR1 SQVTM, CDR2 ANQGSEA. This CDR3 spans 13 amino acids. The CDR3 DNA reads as TGCAGCGGGCGGCGTCTCCAATCGTATGGCTACACCTTC. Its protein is CSGRRLQSYGYTF.

Here the CDR3 reads CASSTPTTAYNEQFF. CDR3 sequence (DNA): TGTGCCAGCAGCACGCCTACGACGGCTTACAATGAGCAGTTCTTC. The chain carries TRBV3-1 and TRBJ2-1; D is uncertain. Between the trimmed V and J ends, which lost 5 bases and 4 bases, there was a span of 15 bases. CDR1 is LGHDT, CDR2 YNNKEL, per germline (reference sequence). This CDR3 contains 15 residues.

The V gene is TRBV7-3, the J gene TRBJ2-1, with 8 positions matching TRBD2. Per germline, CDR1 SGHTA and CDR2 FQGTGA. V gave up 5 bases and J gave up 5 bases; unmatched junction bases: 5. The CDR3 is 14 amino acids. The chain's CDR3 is CASSRLAFDNEQFF. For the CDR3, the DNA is TGTGCCAGCAGCCGACTAGCGTTCGACAATGAGCAGTTCTTC.

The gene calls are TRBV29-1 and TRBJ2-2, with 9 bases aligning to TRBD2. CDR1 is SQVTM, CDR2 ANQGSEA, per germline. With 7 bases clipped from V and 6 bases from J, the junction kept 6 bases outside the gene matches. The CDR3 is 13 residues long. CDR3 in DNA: TGCAGCGCCTTTAGCGGGAGCTCCGGGGAGCTGTTTTTT. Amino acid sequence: CSAFSGSSGELFF.

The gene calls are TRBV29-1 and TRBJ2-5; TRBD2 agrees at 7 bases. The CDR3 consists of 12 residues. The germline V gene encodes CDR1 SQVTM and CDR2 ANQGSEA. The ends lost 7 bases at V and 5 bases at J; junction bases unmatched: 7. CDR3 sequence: CSGTGGLETQYF. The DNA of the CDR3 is TGCAGCGGAACCGGGGGGTTGGAGACCCAGTACTTC.

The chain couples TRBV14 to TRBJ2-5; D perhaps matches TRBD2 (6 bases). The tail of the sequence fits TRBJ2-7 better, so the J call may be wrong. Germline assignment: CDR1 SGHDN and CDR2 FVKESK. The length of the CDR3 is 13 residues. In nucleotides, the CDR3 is TGTGCCAGCAGCCAATCGGGGGTCTACGAGCAGTACTTC. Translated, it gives CASSQSGVYEQYF.

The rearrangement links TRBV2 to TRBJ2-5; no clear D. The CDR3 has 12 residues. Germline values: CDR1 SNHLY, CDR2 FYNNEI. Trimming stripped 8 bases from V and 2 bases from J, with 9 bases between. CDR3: CASRAIQETQYF. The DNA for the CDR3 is TGTGCCAGCCGGGCTATTCAAGAGACCCAGTACTTC. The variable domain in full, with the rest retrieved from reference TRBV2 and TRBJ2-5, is EPEVTQTPSHQVTQMGQEVILRCVPISNHLYFYWYRQILGQKVEFLVSFYNNEISEKSEIFDDQFSVERPDGSNFTLKIRSTKLEDSAMYFCASRAIQETQYFGPGTRLLVL.

CDR3 sequence: CSARDLDDVSYEQYF. The CDR3 region has the DNA TGCAGTGCTAGAGATCTTGACGACGTCTCCTACGAGCAGTACTTC. This sequence joins TRBV20-1 and TRBJ2-7, with D unresolved. This CDR3 is 15 amino acids long. The V end was cut by 0 bases, the J end by 0 bases, with 12 bases between. In germline, CDR1 is DFQATT, CDR2 SNEGSKA (reference sequence).

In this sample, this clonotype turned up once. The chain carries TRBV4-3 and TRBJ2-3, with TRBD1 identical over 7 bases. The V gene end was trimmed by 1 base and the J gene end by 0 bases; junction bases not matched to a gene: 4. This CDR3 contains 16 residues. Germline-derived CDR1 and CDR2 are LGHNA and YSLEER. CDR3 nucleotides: TGCGCCAGCAGCCAAGGGGGACAGCTCAGCACAGATACGCAGTATTTT. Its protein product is CASSQGGQLSTDTQYF.

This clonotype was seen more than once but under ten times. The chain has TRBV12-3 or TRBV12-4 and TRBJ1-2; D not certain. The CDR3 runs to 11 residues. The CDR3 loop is CATGSGYGYTF. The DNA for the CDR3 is TGTGCTACGGGGTCTGGCTATGGCTACACCTTC.

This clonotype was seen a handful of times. The CDR3 sequence is CASGFKGLTDRNQPQHF. CDR3 nucleotides: TGTGCTAGTGGTTTCAAAGGGTTGACAGACCGCAATCAGCCCCAGCATTTT. The V call is TRBV12-5, the J call TRBJ1-5; a weak D match, TRBD1 (5 bases). Germline values: CDR1 LGHNT, CDR2 FRNRAP. This CDR3 contains 17 residues. V lost 3 bases to trimming and J lost 2 bases, with 17 bases between them.

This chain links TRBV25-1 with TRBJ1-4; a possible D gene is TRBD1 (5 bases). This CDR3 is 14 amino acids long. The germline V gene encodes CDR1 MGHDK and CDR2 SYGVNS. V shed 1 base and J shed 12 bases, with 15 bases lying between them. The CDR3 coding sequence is TGTGCCAGCAGTGAATCGGACCCTCGGGGGGAACTGTTTTTT. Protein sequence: CASSESDPRGELFF.

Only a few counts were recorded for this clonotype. CDR3 sequence (DNA): TGTGCCACCAGCAGAGATGGTCCTACTAGCAATCAGCCCCAGCATTTT. This gives the protein CATSRDGPTSNQPQHF. The V gene is TRBV15, the J gene TRBJ1-5; unclear D gene. This CDR3 is built from 16 residues. Trimming took off 0 bases at V and 0 bases at J, with 9 bases between the two ends. Germline V gives CDR1 LNHNV, CDR2 YYDKDF (reference sequence).